The 32 T cell receptor beta chains below all came from one sample that was sequenced in a study of OX40 agonist ivuxolimab in advanced cancers. TCRdb's copy holds only in-frame clones and misses some; the assay was immunoSEQ multiplex PCR. The sample has 150,000 to 170,000 clones, roughly 94% seen once. Material: CD4+ or CD8+ T cells sorted from blood, obtained in a trial of the OX40 agonist ivuxolimab. The receptors come from an adult with an advanced solid tumor such as melanoma, head and neck, liver or kidney cancer.

The rearrangement uses TRBV5-1 and TRBJ2-1; 8 nucleotides align to TRBD2. Germline lookup yields CDR1 SGHRS and CDR2 YFSETQ. The J segment lost 0 bases and the V segment lost 2 bases, leaving 7 bases of the junction unmatched. The CDR3 consists of 17 residues. The CDR3 protein is CASSFNPTSGSYNEQFF. The DNA of the CDR3 is TGCGCCAGCAGCTTCAATCCTACTAGCGGCTCCTACAATGAGCAGTTCTTC.

The V call is TRBV4-1, the J call TRBJ2-7; D unclear. CDR1 is MGHRA and CDR2 is YSYEKL in the germline V gene. The CDR3 has 13 residues. V lost 3 bases and J lost 4, with 10 bases in between. CDR3 in amino acids: CASSQGGRYEQYF. The CDR3 nucleotides read TGCGCCAGCAGCCAGGGCGGTCGGTACGAGCAGTACTTC.

The rearrangement links TRBV4-1 to TRBJ1-6; no firm D call. V lost 8 bases and J lost 7, with 15 bases in between. The V gene's germline CDR1 is MGHRA and CDR2 YSYEKL. The CDR3 extends over 14 amino acids. CDR3 sequence: CASREIGPNSPLHF. Here the CDR3 DNA reads TGCGCCAGCCGGGAAATTGGGCCAAATTCACCCCTCCACTTT.

This CDR3 is CASSPRTGGAYEQYF. CDR3 coding DNA: TGTGCCAGTAGCCCAAGGACAGGGGGAGCCTACGAGCAGTACTTC. The chain has TRBV19 and TRBJ2-7; 10 positions agree with TRBD1. Per the germline V gene, CDR1 is LNHDA and CDR2 is SQIVND (reference sequence). This CDR3 contains 15 residues. J gave up 2 bases and V 6 bases, and 7 bases lay outside the gene matches.

The chain combines TRBV9 with TRBJ2-7; 9 nucleotides match TRBD2. V shed 0 bases and J 5 bases; nucleotides not matched to a gene: 9. This CDR3 has 16 residues. Germline CDR1 is SGDLS and CDR2 is YYNGEE. The CDR3 DNA reads TGTGCCAGCAGCGTAGGTACTAGCGGGTGGGGCGACGAGCAGTACTTC. Protein sequence: CASSVGTSGWGDEQYF.

The sample holds one count of this clone. This chain joins TRBV7-9 and TRBJ1-2; unclear D gene. V lost 7 bases and J 0 bases, leaving 18 bases between the germline ends. In germline, CDR1 is SEHNR, CDR2 FQNEAQ (reference sequence). CDR3 length equals 16 residues. DNA for the CDR3: TGTGCCAGCACCATTACCCGGGCCCAGGCTAACTATGGCTACACCTTC. It is translated as CASTITRAQANYGYTF.

V and J are TRBV7-2 and TRBJ2-7; 9 nucleotides agree with TRBD1. V shed 1 base, J shed 1 base, and the junction held 2 bases outside the gene matches. Germline CDR1 is SGHTA and CDR2 is FQGNSA. This CDR3 has 15 residues. Here the CDR3 DNA reads TGTGCCAGCAGCTTAGGCGGGACAGGGTCCTACGAGCAGTACTTC. Its translation: CASSLGGTGSYEQYF. Looking up the rest from reference TRBV7-2 and TRBJ2-7 gives the full variable domain: GAGVSQSPSNKVTEKGKDVELRCDPISGHTALYWYRQSLGQGLEFLIYFQGNSAPDKSGLPSDRFSAERTGGSVSTLTIQRTQQEDSAVYLCASSLGGTGSYEQYFGPGTRLTVT.

CDR3 nucleotides: TGTGCCAGCAGACGGCGCGGGACAGAGTATGGCTACACCTTC. This codes for CASRRRGTEYGYTF. The rearrangement uses TRBV5-4 and TRBJ1-2, with 7 bases matching TRBD1. Trimming removed 5 bases from V and 5 bases from J; junction bases left unmatched: 9. CDR3 length equals 14 residues. CDR1 is SGHNT, CDR2 YYREEE, per germline (reference sequence). The whole variable domain, filled in from reference TRBV5-4 and TRBJ1-2, reads ETGVTQSPTHLIKTRGQQVTLRCSSQSGHNTVSWYQQALGQGPQFIFQYYREEENGRGNFPPRFSGLQFPNYSSELNVNALELDDSALYLCASRRRGTEYGYTFGSGTRLTVV.

The chain employs TRBV5-4 and TRBJ2-1; 7 bases are shared with TRBD2. The germline CDR1 and CDR2 sequences are SGHNT and YYREEE (reference sequence). Losses at the gene ends were 2 bases for V and 8 bases for J; bases not matched to a gene: 10. The CDR3 length is 15 residues. The CDR3 coding sequence is TGTGCCAGCAGCTTAAAGGGGACTAAGATCCATGAGCAGTTCTTC. It encodes CASSLKGTKIHEQFF.

This chain uses TRBV5-6 with TRBJ1-6, with D possibly being TRBD1 (5 bases). CDR1 SGHDT and CDR2 YYEEEE come from the germline V gene. The ends were cut back, 4 bases at V and 7 bases at J, with 12 bases in the middle. This CDR3 is 14 amino acids long. The CDR3 protein is CASSPGRKNSPLHF. The DNA of the CDR3 is TGTGCCAGCAGCCCAGGGAGGAAGAATTCACCCCTCCACTTT.

V is TRBV6-5 and J is TRBJ1-4; D gene ambiguous. V gave up 4 bases and J gave up 13 bases, with 10 bases separating them. The CDR3 totals 11 residues. Germline CDR1 is MNHEY and CDR2 is SVGAGI. The CDR3 nucleotides are TGTGCCAGCAGTTCCGCTCAGACACTGTTTTTT. It codes for CASSSAQTLFF.

The J gene is TRBJ2-2, the V gene TRBV9; D remains ambiguous. Germline V gene lookup returns CDR1 SGDLS and CDR2 YYNGEE. The V end was cut by 4 bases, the J end by 4 bases, with 11 bases between. The CDR3 is made up of 14 amino acids. Written as DNA, the CDR3 is TGTGCCAGCAGCTCTACGACGATCACCGGGGAGCTGTTTTTT. This sequence encodes CASSSTTITGELFF.

The DNA for the CDR3 is TGTGCCAGCTCAACAAACAGACAGGTCATGAACACTGAAGCTTTCTTT. As protein: CASSTNRQVMNTEAFF. The chain carries TRBV18 and TRBJ1-1; the D gene is possibly TRBD1 (6 bases). This CDR3 is built from 16 residues. CDR1 is KGHSH and CDR2 is LQKENI in the germline V gene. V was shortened by 5 bases and J by 0 bases, with 16 bases between the two germline ends.

J is TRBJ1-1 and V is TRBV7-2; TRBD1 agrees at 7 bases. CDR1 is SGHTA, CDR2 FQGNSA, per germline. Trimming took 3 bases from V and 2 from J; bases not matched to a gene: 3. The CDR3 loop spans 14 amino acids. CDR3 in DNA: TGTGCCAGCAGCTTCAGGGGGGGAAACACTGAAGCTTTCTTT. Translation gives CASSFRGGNTEAFF. Filled out from reference TRBV7-2 and TRBJ1-1, the complete variable domain reads GAGVSQSPSNKVTEKGKDVELRCDPISGHTALYWYRQSLGQGLEFLIYFQGNSAPDKSGLPSDRFSAERTGGSVSTLTIQRTQQEDSAVYLCASSFRGGNTEAFFGQGTRLTVV.

The chain employs TRBV5-1 and TRBJ2-7, with 11 bases identical to TRBD2. This CDR3 comprises 14 residues. Trimming cost V 2 bases and J 3 bases; bases outside gene matches: 1. Germline V gives CDR1 SGHRS, CDR2 YFSETQ. CDR3 loop: CASSLLAGDYEQYF. The CDR3 DNA reads TGCGCCAGCAGCTTACTAGCGGGAGACTACGAGCAGTACTTC.

This chain uses TRBV18 with TRBJ1-1, with D hard to call. Germline V CDR1 and CDR2: KGHSH, LQKENI. The CDR3 has 13 amino acids. V was cut by 2 bases and J by 5 bases, with 9 bases left in between. The CDR3 bases are TGTGCCAGCTCACCAACAAGTGGTACTGAAGCTTTCTTT. It yields the protein CASSPTSGTEAFF.

The genes are TRBV28 and TRBJ2-7, with TRBD1 as a possible D gene (6 bases). The germline V gene encodes CDR1 MDHEN and CDR2 SYDVKM. V lost 8 bases to trimming and J lost 4 bases, with 18 bases between them. The CDR3 sequence is 14 residues long. CDR3 sequence (DNA): TGTGCCAGCCTTTCCGCAGGGGCCCGTTACGAGCAGTACTTC. The encoded protein is CASLSAGARYEQYF.

The rearrangement uses TRBV5-5 and TRBJ1-4; D is unresolved. Germline V CDR1 and CDR2: SGHKS, YYEKEE (reference sequence). The ends were cut back, 2 bases at V and 0 bases at J, with 11 bases in the middle. The CDR3 covers 16 residues. Written as DNA, the CDR3 is TGTGCCAGCAGCTTAGGGAGTCGGTCAACTAATGAAAAACTGTTTTTT. This gives the protein CASSLGSRSTNEKLFF.

The V and J genes are TRBV7-2 and TRBJ2-1; possibly TRBD1 or TRBD2 for D (5 bases each). This CDR3 spans 14 amino acids. Trimming removed 1 base at V and 8 bases at J, with 12 bases between. CDR1 and CDR2 from the germline V gene are SGHTA and FQGNSA. The CDR3 nucleotides are TGTGCCAGCAGCTTAGAGGGGAGATACGATGAGCAGTTCTTC. This translates into CASSLEGRYDEQFF.

This clone has only one observation. This chain joins TRBV14 and TRBJ2-7; D possibly uses TRBD1 or TRBD2 (7 bases each). The CDR3 covers 14 residues. V lost 5 bases and J 4 bases, leaving 15 bases between the germline ends. Germline CDR1 is SGHDN and CDR2 is FVKESK. The CDR3 protein is CASSYRQGGYEQYF. The CDR3 nucleotides are TGTGCCAGCAGCTACCGACAGGGAGGGTACGAGCAGTACTTC.

This chain uses TRBV5-8 with TRBJ2-1, with unresolved D. The CDR3 totals 15 residues. Germline CDR1 and CDR2: SGHTS and YDEGEE. V lost 0 bases, J lost 4 bases, and 11 bases lay in between. The CDR3 here is CASSLGVPRYNEQFF. The CDR3 DNA reads as TGTGCCAGCAGCTTGGGGGTACCCCGTTACAATGAGCAGTTCTTC. The complete variable domain, with remaining parts taken from reference TRBV5-8 and TRBJ2-1, reads EAGVTQSPTHLIKTRGQQATLRCSPISGHTSVYWYQQALGLGLQFLLWYDEGEERNRGNFPPRFSGRQFPNYSSELNVNALELEDSALYLCASSLGVPRYNEQFFGPGTRLTVL.

The gene calls are TRBV5-1 and TRBJ2-7; 9 bases are a match to TRBD2. The ends lost 9 bases at V and 2 bases at J; junction bases unmatched: 6. Germline V gene sequence: CDR1 SGHRS, CDR2 YFSETQ. The CDR3 covers 13 residues. The CDR3 sequence is CAIRTSVTYEQYF. The CDR3, as DNA: TGCGCCATCCGGACTAGCGTGACCTACGAGCAGTACTTC.

The chain recombines TRBV28 with TRBJ2-7; D is ambiguous. V was pared by 6 bases and J by 3 bases, with 9 bases between. Germline V CDR1 and CDR2: MDHEN, SYDVKM. The CDR3 is 12 amino acids. The CDR3 spells CASRNQNYEQYF. The CDR3 DNA reads as TGTGCCAGCAGAAACCAAAACTACGAGCAGTACTTC.

The chain joins TRBV4-1 to TRBJ2-5, with 7 bases lining up with TRBD1. The CDR3 length is 16 residues. The V gene's germline CDR1 is MGHRA and CDR2 YSYEKL. V shed 3 bases, J shed 9 bases, and the junction held 16 bases outside the gene matches. The CDR3 DNA reads TGCGCCAGCAGCCACTCGCCATCAAGACAGGGATCGGCCCAGTACTTC. This codes for CASSHSPSRQGSAQYF.

The chain employs TRBV5-4 and TRBJ1-1, with D perhaps matching TRBD1 (6 bases). This CDR3 has 15 amino acids. V dropped 0 bases and J dropped 3 bases, with 12 bases sitting between them. In germline, CDR1 is SGHNT, CDR2 YYREEE (reference sequence). DNA of the CDR3: TGTGCCAGCAGCTTGGCTAAGGGGGTGTACACTGAAGCTTTCTTT. This sequence encodes CASSLAKGVYTEAFF.

The chain couples TRBV5-6 to TRBJ1-6, with D possibly being TRBD1 (6 bases). The ends were cut back, 2 bases at V and 9 bases at J, with 12 bases in the middle. The CDR3 is made up of 14 amino acids. Germline V CDR1 and CDR2: SGHDT, YYEEEE. The CDR3: CASSFTGRGSPLHF. In DNA form, the CDR3 reads TGTGCCAGCAGCTTCACAGGGAGGGGTTCACCCCTCCACTTT.

The chain uses TRBV4-1 and TRBJ1-1; D gene ambiguous. CDR3 length: 14 residues. Between the trimmed V and J ends, which lost 2 bases and 0 bases, there was a span of 7 bases. Germline V gene sequence: CDR1 MGHRA, CDR2 YSYEKL. The DNA of the CDR3 is TGCGCCAGCAGCCAATCAGGAATGAACACTGAAGCTTTCTTT. Encoded protein: CASSQSGMNTEAFF.

The chain is built from TRBV7-9 and TRBJ2-7; TRBD1 matches at 7 bases. V was pared by 5 bases and J by 3 bases, with 13 bases of the junction left unmatched. Germline V CDR1 and CDR2: SEHNR, FQNEAQ (reference sequence). CDR3 length: 16 amino acids. CDR3 sequence: CASSPRGDRAVYEQYF. CDR3 nucleotide sequence: TGTGCCAGCAGCCCACGTGGAGACAGGGCGGTCTACGAGCAGTACTTC.

The V and J genes are TRBV11-2 and TRBJ2-1; TRBD2 matches at 12 bases. V lost 1 base to trimming and J lost 10 bases; unmatched junction nucleotides: 5. In germline, CDR1 is SGHAT, CDR2 FQNNGV. The CDR3 contains 15 residues. The CDR3 loop is CASSLGTSGTKEQFF. The CDR3 nucleotides are TGTGCCAGCAGCTTAGGGACTAGCGGGACAAAGGAGCAGTTCTTC. Variable domain in full (rest from reference TRBV11-2 and TRBJ2-1): EAGVAQSPRYKIIEKRQSVAFWCNPISGHATLYWYQQILGQGPKLLIQFQNNGVVDDSQLPKDRFSAERLKGVDSTLKIQPAKLEDSAVYLCASSLGTSGTKEQFFGPGTRLTVL.

The gene calls are TRBV16 and TRBJ1-1; weak D call: TRBD1 (6 bases). The germline V and J ends were trimmed by 4 bases and 0 bases, with 12 bases remaining between them. Germline loops: CDR1 KGHSY, CDR2 FQNENV. The CDR3 totals 15 residues. CDR3 region: CASSRQELMNTEAFF. The CDR3 bases are TGTGCCAGCAGCCGACAGGAACTGATGAACACTGAAGCTTTCTTT. Together with reference TRBV16 and TRBJ1-1, the CDR3 gives the full variable domain: GEEVAQTPKHLVRGEGQKAKLYCAPIKGHSYVFWYQQVLKNEFKFLISFQNENVFDETGMPKERFSAKCLPNSPCSLEIQATKLEDSAVYFCASSRQELMNTEAFFGQGTRLTVV.

The gene calls are TRBV28 and TRBJ2-7; no definite D call. V dropped 2 bases and J dropped 7 bases, with 9 bases sitting between them. This CDR3 spans 12 amino acids. Germline lookup yields CDR1 MDHEN and CDR2 SYDVKM. In DNA form, the CDR3 reads TGTGCCAGCAGTTTAATCAGCTGGGAGCAGTACTTC. Residues: CASSLISWEQYF.

J is TRBJ1-2 and V is TRBV18; D remains unclear. This CDR3 spans 17 amino acids. Germline V gene lookup returns CDR1 KGHSH and CDR2 LQKENI. V lost 4 bases to trimming and J lost 3 bases, with 21 bases between them. The CDR3 DNA reads TGTGCCAGCTCACTCACAAGGAACGTCCCCACGGACTATGGCTACACCTTC. Protein sequence: CASSLTRNVPTDYGYTF.